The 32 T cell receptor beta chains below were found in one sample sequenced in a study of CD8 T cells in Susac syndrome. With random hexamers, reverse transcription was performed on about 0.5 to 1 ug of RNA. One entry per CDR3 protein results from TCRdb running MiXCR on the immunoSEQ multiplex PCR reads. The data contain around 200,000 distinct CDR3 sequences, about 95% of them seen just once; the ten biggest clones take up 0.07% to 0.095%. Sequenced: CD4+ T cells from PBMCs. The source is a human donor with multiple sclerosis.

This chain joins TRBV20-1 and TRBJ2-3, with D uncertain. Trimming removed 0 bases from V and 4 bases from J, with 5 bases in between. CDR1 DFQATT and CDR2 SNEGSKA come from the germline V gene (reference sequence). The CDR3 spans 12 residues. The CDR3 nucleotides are TGCAGTGCTAGAGAGACGGCAGATACGCAGTATTTT. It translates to CSARETADTQYF.

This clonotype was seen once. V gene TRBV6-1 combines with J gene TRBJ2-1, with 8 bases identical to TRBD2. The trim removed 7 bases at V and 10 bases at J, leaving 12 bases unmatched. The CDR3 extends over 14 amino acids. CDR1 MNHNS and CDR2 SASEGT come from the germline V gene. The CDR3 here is CASTPTSVNWEQFF. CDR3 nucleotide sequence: TGTGCCAGCACGCCGACTAGCGTAAATTGGGAGCAGTTCTTC.

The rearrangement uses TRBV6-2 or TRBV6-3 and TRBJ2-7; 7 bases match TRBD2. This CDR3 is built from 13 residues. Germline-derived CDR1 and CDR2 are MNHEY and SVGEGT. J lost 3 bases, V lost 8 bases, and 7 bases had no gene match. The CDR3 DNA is TGTGCCAGCTCCGAAAGGGAGGGCTACGAGCAGTACGTC. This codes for CASSEREGYEQYV.

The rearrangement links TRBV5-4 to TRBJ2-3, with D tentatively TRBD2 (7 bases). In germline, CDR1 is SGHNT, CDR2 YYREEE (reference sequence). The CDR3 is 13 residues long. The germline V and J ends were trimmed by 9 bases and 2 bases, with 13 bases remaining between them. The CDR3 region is CATIGGPTDTQYF. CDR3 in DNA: TGTGCCACGATCGGGGGGCCCACAGATACGCAGTATTTT.

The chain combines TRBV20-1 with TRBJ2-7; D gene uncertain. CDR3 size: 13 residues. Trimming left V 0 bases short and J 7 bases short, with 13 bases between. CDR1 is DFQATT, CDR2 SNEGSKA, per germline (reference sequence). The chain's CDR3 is CSARDWALGEQYF. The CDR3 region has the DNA TGCAGTGCTAGAGATTGGGCCCTCGGAGAGCAGTACTTC.

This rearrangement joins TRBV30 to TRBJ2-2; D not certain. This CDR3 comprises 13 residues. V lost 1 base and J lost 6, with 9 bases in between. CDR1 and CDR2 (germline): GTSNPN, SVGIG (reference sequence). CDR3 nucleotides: TGTGCCTGGAGTGCGATCGGTCCCGGGGAGCTGTTTTTT. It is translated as CAWSAIGPGELFF.

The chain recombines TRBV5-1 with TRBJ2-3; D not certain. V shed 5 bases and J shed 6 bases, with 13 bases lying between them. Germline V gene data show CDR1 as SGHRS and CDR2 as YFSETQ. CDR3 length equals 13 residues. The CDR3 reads CASSNQAADTQYF. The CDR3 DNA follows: TGCGCCAGCAGTAATCAAGCAGCCGATACGCAGTATTTT.

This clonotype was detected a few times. This CDR3 is CASSLTGANEQFF. CDR3 nucleotides: TGTGCCAGCAGTTTAACGGGGGCCAATGAGCAGTTCTTC. The chain combines TRBV12-3 or TRBV12-4 with TRBJ2-1; either TRBD1 or TRBD2 may supply D (6 bases each). The CDR3 loop spans 13 amino acids. Trimming cost V 2 bases and J 6 bases, with 8 bases left between them.

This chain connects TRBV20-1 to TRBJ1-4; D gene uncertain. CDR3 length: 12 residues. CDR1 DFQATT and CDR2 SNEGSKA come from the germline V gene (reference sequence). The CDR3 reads CCFVGRDEKLFF. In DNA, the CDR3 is TGCTGTTTTGTGGGTCGTGATGAAAAACTGTTTTTT.

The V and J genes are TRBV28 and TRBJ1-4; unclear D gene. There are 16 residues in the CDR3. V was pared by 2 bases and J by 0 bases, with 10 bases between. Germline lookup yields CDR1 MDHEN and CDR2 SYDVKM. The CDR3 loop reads CASSLRHGSTNEKLFF. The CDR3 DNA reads TGTGCCAGCAGTTTACGGCACGGATCAACTAATGAAAAACTGTTTTTT.

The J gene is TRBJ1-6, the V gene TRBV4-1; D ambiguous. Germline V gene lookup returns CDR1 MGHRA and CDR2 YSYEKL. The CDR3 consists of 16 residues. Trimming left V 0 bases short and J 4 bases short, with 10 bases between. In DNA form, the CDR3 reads TGCGCCAGCAGCCAAGATATCACGGCTTATAATTCACCCCTCCACTTT. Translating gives CASSQDITAYNSPLHF.

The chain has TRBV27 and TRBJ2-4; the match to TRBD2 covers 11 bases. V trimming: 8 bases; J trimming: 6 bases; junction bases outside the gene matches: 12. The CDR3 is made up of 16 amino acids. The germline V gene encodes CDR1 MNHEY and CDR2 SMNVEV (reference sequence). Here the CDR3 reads CASGGTSGGRGNIQYF. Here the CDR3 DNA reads TGTGCCAGCGGGGGGACTAGCGGCGGCCGGGGAAACATTCAGTACTTC.

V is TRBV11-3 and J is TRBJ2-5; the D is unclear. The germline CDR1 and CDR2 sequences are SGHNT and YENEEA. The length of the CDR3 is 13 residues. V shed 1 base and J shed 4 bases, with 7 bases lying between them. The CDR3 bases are TGTGCCAGCAGCTTAGGAGAGGCAGAGACCCAGTACTTC. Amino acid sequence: CASSLGEAETQYF.

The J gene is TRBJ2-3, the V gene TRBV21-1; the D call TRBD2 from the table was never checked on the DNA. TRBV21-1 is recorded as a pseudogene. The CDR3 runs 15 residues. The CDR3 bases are TGTGCCAGCAACCATCTAGCGTTTGAGACAGATACGCAGTATTTT. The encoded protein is CASNHLAFETDTQYF.

This CDR3 is CSVNTEHEAFF. The DNA for the CDR3 is TGCAGCGTTAACACCGAGCATGAAGCTTTCTTT. The V gene is TRBV29-1, the J gene TRBJ1-1; the D is unclear. Trimming removed 5 bases at V and 7 bases at J, with 11 bases between. The CDR3 totals 11 residues. Germline loops: CDR1 SQVTM, CDR2 ANQGSEA. The whole variable domain, remainder taken from reference TRBV29-1 and TRBJ1-1, is SAVISQKPSRDICQRGTSLTIQCQVDSQVTMMFWYRQQPGQSLTLIATANQGSEATYESGFVIDKFPISRPNLTFSTLTVSNMSPEDSSIYLCSVNTEHEAFFGQGTRLTVV.

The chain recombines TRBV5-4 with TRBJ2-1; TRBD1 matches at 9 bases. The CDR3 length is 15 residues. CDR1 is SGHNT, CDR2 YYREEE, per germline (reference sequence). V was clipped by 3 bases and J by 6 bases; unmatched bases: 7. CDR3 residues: CASSSYRDRANEQFF. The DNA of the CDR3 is TGTGCCAGCAGCTCTTACCGGGACAGGGCCAATGAGCAGTTCTTC.

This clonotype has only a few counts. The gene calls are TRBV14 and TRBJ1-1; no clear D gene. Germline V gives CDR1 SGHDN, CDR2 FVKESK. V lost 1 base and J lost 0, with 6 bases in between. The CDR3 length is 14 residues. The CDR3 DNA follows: TGTGCCAGCAGCCAAGGGACGGTGAACACTGAAGCTTTCTTT. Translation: CASSQGTVNTEAFF.

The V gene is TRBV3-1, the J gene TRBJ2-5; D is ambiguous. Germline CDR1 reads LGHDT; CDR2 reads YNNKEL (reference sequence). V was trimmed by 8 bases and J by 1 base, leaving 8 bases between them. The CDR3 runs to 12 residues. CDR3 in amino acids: CASAAAQETQYF. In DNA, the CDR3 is TGTGCCAGCGCGGCAGCCCAAGAGACCCAGTACTTC.

The CDR3 DNA reads as TGCAGCGTGACGCAGCGGGGAGAAGAGACCCAGTACTTC. Residues: CSVTQRGEETQYF. The chain links TRBV29-1 to TRBJ2-5, with 7 bases fitting TRBD2. J gave up 3 bases and V 6 bases, and 7 bases lay outside the gene matches. CDR3 size: 13 residues. Germline CDR1 reads SQVTM; CDR2 reads ANQGSEA.

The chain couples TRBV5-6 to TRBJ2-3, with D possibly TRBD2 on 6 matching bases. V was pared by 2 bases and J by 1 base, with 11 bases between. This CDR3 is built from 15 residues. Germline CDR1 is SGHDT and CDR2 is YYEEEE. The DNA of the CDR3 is TGTGCCAGCAGCTTAATCGGGGAGGGCACAGATACGCAGTATTTT. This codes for CASSLIGEGTDTQYF.

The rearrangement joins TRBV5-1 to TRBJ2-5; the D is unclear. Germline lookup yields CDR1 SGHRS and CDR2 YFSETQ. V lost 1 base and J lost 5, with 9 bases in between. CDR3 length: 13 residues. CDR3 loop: CASSLTTAETQYF. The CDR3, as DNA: TGCGCCAGCAGCTTGACCACTGCGGAGACCCAGTACTTC.

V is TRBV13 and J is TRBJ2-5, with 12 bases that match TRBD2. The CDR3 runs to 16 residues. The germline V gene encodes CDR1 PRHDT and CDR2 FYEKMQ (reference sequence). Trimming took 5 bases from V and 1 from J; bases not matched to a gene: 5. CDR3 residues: CASSTRLAGVQETQYF. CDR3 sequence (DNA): TGTGCCAGCAGCACCCGACTAGCGGGGGTCCAAGAGACCCAGTACTTC.

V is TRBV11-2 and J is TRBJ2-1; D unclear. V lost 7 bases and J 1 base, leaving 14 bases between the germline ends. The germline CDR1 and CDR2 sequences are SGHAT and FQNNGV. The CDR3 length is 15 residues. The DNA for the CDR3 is TGTGCCAGCACCCCTCCCCCACAGTCCTACAATGAGCAGTTCTTC. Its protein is CASTPPPQSYNEQFF.

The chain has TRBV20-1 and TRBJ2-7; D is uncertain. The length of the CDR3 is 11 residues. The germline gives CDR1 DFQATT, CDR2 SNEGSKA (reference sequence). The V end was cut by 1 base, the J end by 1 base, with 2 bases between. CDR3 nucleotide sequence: TGCAGTGCTAGAGGGTCCTACGAGCAGTACTTC. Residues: CSARGSYEQYF.

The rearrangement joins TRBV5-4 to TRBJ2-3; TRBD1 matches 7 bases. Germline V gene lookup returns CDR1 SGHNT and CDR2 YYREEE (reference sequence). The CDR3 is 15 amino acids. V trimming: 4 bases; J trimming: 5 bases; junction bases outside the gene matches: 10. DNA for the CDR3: TGTGCCAGCAGCCAAACGACAGGGTCCGGAGATACGCAGTATTTT. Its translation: CASSQTTGSGDTQYF. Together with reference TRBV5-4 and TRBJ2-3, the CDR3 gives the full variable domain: ETGVTQSPTHLIKTRGQQVTLRCSSQSGHNTVSWYQQALGQGPQFIFQYYREEENGRGNFPPRFSGLQFPNYSSELNVNALELDDSALYLCASSQTTGSGDTQYFGPGTRLTVL.

CDR3 in DNA: TGTGCCAGCCGGTGGATTGCCAATCAGCCCCAGCATTTT. It translates to CASRWIANQPQHF. This chain joins TRBV28 and TRBJ1-5; D not certain. Trimming removed 8 bases from V and 3 bases from J, with 11 bases in between. Germline CDR1 and CDR2: MDHEN and SYDVKM. The CDR3 extends over 13 amino acids.

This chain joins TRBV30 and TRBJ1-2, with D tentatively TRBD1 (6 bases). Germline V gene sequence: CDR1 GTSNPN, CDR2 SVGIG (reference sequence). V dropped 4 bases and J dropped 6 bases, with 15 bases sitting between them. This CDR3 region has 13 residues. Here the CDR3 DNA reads TGTGCCTGGAATAAAGGGGGAAGCCATGGCTACACCTTC. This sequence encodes CAWNKGGSHGYTF.

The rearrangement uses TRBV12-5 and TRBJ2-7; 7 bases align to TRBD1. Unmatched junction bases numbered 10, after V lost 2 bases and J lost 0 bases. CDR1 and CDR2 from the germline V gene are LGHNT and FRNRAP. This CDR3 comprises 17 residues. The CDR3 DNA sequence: TGTGCTAGTGGTTTGCGTCGTTGGGGACAGAGCTCCTACGAGCAGTACTTC. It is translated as CASGLRRWGQSSYEQYF.

This CDR3 is CASSQAGTLLGYGYTF. The DNA for the CDR3 is TGTGCCAGCAGCCAAGCGGGGACCCTTTTGGGCTATGGCTACACCTTC. The chain couples TRBV3-1 to TRBJ1-2; D possibly corresponds to TRBD1 (5 bases). The CDR3 covers 16 residues. Germline CDR1 LGHDT, CDR2 YNNKEL (reference sequence). Trimming pared 1 base from V and 4 bases from J, leaving 16 bases between.

Here the CDR3 DNA reads TGTGCCAGCAGCGCCGGGACATGGTTTACAACTAATGAAAAACTGTTTTTT. Protein: CASSAGTWFTTNEKLFF. V gene TRBV12-3 or TRBV12-4 combines with J gene TRBJ1-4, with D perhaps TRBD1 (6 bases). V gave up 6 bases and J gave up 0 bases, with 17 bases separating them. The CDR3 runs to 17 residues.

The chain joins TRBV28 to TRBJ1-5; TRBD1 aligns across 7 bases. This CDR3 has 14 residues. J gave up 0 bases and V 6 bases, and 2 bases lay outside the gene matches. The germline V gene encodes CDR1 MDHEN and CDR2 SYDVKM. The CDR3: CASRAGGSNQPQHF. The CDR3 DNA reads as TGTGCCAGCAGGGCAGGGGGTAGCAATCAGCCCCAGCATTTT.

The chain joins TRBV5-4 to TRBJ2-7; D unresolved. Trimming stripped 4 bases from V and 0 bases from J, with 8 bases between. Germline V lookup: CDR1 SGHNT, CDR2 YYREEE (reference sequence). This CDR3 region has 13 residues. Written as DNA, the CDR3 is TGTGCCAGCAGCCGCGTTAACTCCTACGAGCAGTACTTC. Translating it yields CASSRVNSYEQYF.